This TCR beta chain was recorded in a study of blood T cell repertoires in COVID-19. Study-wide context: The United States, Italy and Spain were the sources of the acute and convalescent COVID-19 samples. PBMCs, B-cell-depleted T cells, or T cells were the source of the cDNA or gDNA that made up the material.

Per the study methods: Using reference gene primer amplification, nucleated cell counts were estimated. The repertoire was sequenced with immunoSEQ multiplex PCR; TCRdb's copy has only in-frame clones and lacks some. V and J calls and clone size are copied from that table; D and trimming were computed from the DNA. This table holds about 260,000 clones, roughly nine tenths found once. The CDR3 covers 14 residues. V was pared by 6 bases and J by 1 base, with 10 bases between. Germline CDR1 reads LGHDT; CDR2 reads YNNKEL (reference sequence). Sequencing used peripheral blood. This TCR came from a man between 18 and 35 years old with active or convalescent COVID-19. The V call is TRBV3-1 (or the pseudogene TRBV3-2), the J call TRBJ1-5; D is uncertain. CDR3 coding DNA: TGTGCCAGCAGTGTTCGCGAAAGCAATCAGCCCCAGCATTTT. Amino acids: CASSVRESNQPQHF.